Shown below are 26 T cell receptor beta chains from a single sample sequenced in a study of blood T cell repertoires in COVID-19. The data were produced by immunoSEQ multiplex PCR, yet TCRdb's version contains in-frame clones alone and is incomplete. The sample shows 330,000 or so clones, over 75% of them seen only once. Source material: PBMCs or T cells enriched from blood (not recorded which). Receptors originate from a middle-aged man in a cohort exposed to, infected with or recovered from COVID-19 (not recorded which).

CDR3 bases: TGTGCCAGCAGCGCGCCGTGGCTAGCGGGATACAATGAGCAGTTCTTC. Encoded protein: CASSAPWLAGYNEQFF. This sequence joins TRBV9 and TRBJ2-1, with 9 bases aligning to TRBD2. This CDR3 has 16 amino acids. The trim removed 3 bases at V and 4 bases at J, leaving 8 bases unmatched. From germline, CDR1 is SGDLS and CDR2 YYNGEE.

The rearrangement uses TRBV12-3 or TRBV12-4 and TRBJ1-2; D is ambiguous. The CDR3 runs to 13 residues. V shed 5 bases and J shed 4 bases, with 11 bases lying between them. This CDR3 is CASSQTPSYGYTF. CDR3 DNA: TGTGCCAGCAGTCAGACCCCTAGCTATGGCTACACCTTC.

The chain links TRBV11-3 to TRBJ1-1, with 7 positions matching TRBD1. Germline-derived CDR1 and CDR2 are SGHNT and YENEEA. The CDR3 runs 14 residues. Trimming at V came to 3 bases and at J to 8 bases, leaving 9 bases not matched to a gene. In DNA, the CDR3 is TGTGCCAGCAGCTTCTCCGGGACAGCCCAGGAAGCTTTCTTT. Translating gives CASSFSGTAQEAFF. Variable domain in full (rest from reference TRBV11-3 and TRBJ1-1): EAGVVQSPRYKIIEKKQPVAFWCNPISGHNTLYWYLQNLGQGPELLIRYENEEAVDDSQLPKDRFSAERLKGVDSTLKIQPAELGDSAVYLCASSFSGTAQEAFFGQGTRLTVV.

CDR3: CASSSYRNSPLHF. CDR3 sequence (DNA): TGTGCCAGCAGCTCATACAGGAATTCACCCCTCCACTTT. V usage is TRBV5-6 and J usage is TRBJ1-6; D perhaps matches TRBD1 (5 bases). The germline V gene has CDR1 SGHDT and CDR2 YYEEEE. The CDR3 sequence is 13 residues long. V lost 3 bases to trimming and J lost 7 bases, with 8 bases between them. Supplemented by reference TRBV5-6 and TRBJ1-6, the full variable domain reads DAGVTQSPTHLIKTRGQQVTLRCSPKSGHDTVSWYQQALGQGPQFIFQYYEEEERQRGNFPDRFSGHQFPNYSSELNVNALLLGDSALYLCASSSYRNSPLHFGNGTRLTVT.

This chain connects TRBV24-1 to TRBJ2-7, with 12 bases fitting TRBD2. Germline V gives CDR1 KGHDR, CDR2 SFDVKD. CDR3 length equals 16 residues. V was clipped by 3 bases and J by 2 bases; unmatched bases: 4. The CDR3 bases are TGTGCCACCAGTGATCCTACTAGCGGGGGGACCTACGAGCAGTACTTC. As protein: CATSDPTSGGTYEQYF.

Concerning this clone: Other nucleotide sequences in the sample specify the same CDR3. The chain uses TRBV5-1 and TRBJ2-5; 10 bases are a match to TRBD2. The trim removed 0 bases at V and 5 bases at J, leaving 7 bases unmatched. From germline, CDR1 is SGHRS and CDR2 YFSETQ. This CDR3 region has 16 residues. In DNA, the CDR3 is TGCGCCAGCAGCTTGGGTCTAGCGGGAGAAGGGGAGACCCAGTACTTC. Translated, it gives CASSLGLAGEGETQYF.

This sequence joins TRBV9 and TRBJ2-1; 13 bases agree with TRBD2. The CDR3 runs to 15 residues. J was trimmed by 8 bases and V by 2 bases; bases with no gene match: 4. Germline V CDR1 and CDR2: SGDLS, YYNGEE. CDR3 region: CASSVTSGRYHEQFF. CDR3 bases: TGTGCCAGCAGCGTGACTAGCGGGAGGTACCATGAGCAGTTCTTC. Full variable domain (remainder filled in from reference TRBV9 and TRBJ2-1): DSGVTQTPKHLITATGQRVTLRCSPRSGDLSVYWYQQSLDQGLQFLIQYYNGEERAKGNILERFSAQQFPDLHSELNLSSLELGDSALYFCASSVTSGRYHEQFFGPGTRLTVL.

This clone was observed a handful of times. The chain uses TRBV27 and TRBJ1-1; weak D call: TRBD1 (5 bases). The germline V gene encodes CDR1 MNHEY and CDR2 SMNVEV (reference sequence). V lost 6 bases, J lost 4 bases, and 15 bases lay in between. CDR3 length: 14 amino acids. Here the CDR3 DNA reads TGTGCCAGCAGCACCGGAAGGGGAGGCACTGAAGCTTTCTTT. It yields the protein CASSTGRGGTEAFF.

The V gene is TRBV19, the J gene TRBJ2-1; 8 bases are a match to TRBD2. Germline V gene sequence: CDR1 LNHDA, CDR2 SQIVND (reference sequence). This CDR3 is 15 amino acids long. Trimming cost V 4 bases and J 10 bases; bases outside gene matches: 12. The CDR3 sequence: CASSTTSGGGLEQFF. In nucleotides, the CDR3 is TGTGCCAGTAGTACCACTAGCGGAGGCGGCTTAGAGCAGTTCTTC.

The CDR3 loop is CASSLPDGTQYF. The CDR3 DNA sequence: TGTGCCAGCAGCTTACCAGATGGGACCCAGTACTTC. The V gene is TRBV11-2, the J gene TRBJ2-5; D remains unclear. The V end lost 2 bases, the J end lost 7 bases, and 8 bases lay between the germline ends. The CDR3 has 12 amino acids. Looked up from germline, CDR1 is SGHAT and CDR2 is FQNNGV.

This clone was seen only a few times. V gene TRBV6-5 combines with J gene TRBJ2-3; D is perhaps TRBD2 (5 bases). Deletions cut 6 bases from V and 1 base from J, with 14 bases between. The CDR3 runs 15 residues. Per germline, CDR1 MNHEY and CDR2 SVGAGI. This CDR3 is CASRATDLRTDTQYF. The CDR3 DNA sequence: TGTGCCAGCAGAGCCACGGACTTGCGCACAGATACGCAGTATTTT.

On this clone itself: Other DNA sequences in this sample translate to the same CDR3. The chain is built from TRBV9 and TRBJ2-5, with TRBD2 matching over 11 bases. In germline, CDR1 is SGDLS, CDR2 YYNGEE. CDR3 length: 15 amino acids. V shed 4 bases and J 4 bases; nucleotides not matched to a gene: 6. The CDR3 protein is CASSFGLAGAETQYF. CDR3 sequence (DNA): TGTGCCAGCAGCTTCGGACTAGCGGGCGCAGAGACCCAGTACTTC.

V and J are TRBV2 and TRBJ1-1, with 9 positions matching TRBD1. From germline, CDR1 is SNHLY and CDR2 FYNNEI. CDR3 size: 14 residues. J gave up 5 bases and V 6 bases, and 7 bases lay outside the gene matches. CDR3 sequence: CASRWAGQGTEAFF. DNA of the CDR3: TGTGCCAGCAGGTGGGCGGGACAGGGAACTGAAGCTTTCTTT.

The rearrangement links TRBV9 to TRBJ1-1, with 8 bases fitting TRBD1. The CDR3 spans 14 residues. The germline CDR1 and CDR2 sequences are SGDLS and YYNGEE. The trim removed 3 bases at V and 2 bases at J, leaving 3 bases unmatched. CDR3 nucleotide sequence: TGTGCCAGCAGCGCGGGACAGGTTAACACTGAAGCTTTCTTT. Residues: CASSAGQVNTEAFF. The variable domain in full, with the rest retrieved from reference TRBV9 and TRBJ1-1, is DSGVTQTPKHLITATGQRVTLRCSPRSGDLSVYWYQQSLDQGLQFLIQYYNGEERAKGNILERFSAQQFPDLHSELNLSSLELGDSALYFCASSAGQVNTEAFFGQGTRLTVV.

The J gene is TRBJ2-2, the V gene TRBV10-1; D perhaps matches TRBD2 (5 bases). CDR1 and CDR2 from the germline V gene are WNHNN and SYGVQD (reference sequence). Deletions cut 2 bases from V and 3 bases from J, with 13 bases between. This CDR3 is 16 amino acids long. The chain's CDR3 is CASSEEGRSDTGELFF. CDR3 sequence (DNA): TGCGCCAGCAGTGAGGAGGGCAGGTCCGACACCGGGGAGCTGTTTTTT.

As DNA, the CDR3 is TGTGCCAGTAGTATAGGGCCTATTCAGTACTTC. Translation: CASSIGPIQYF. V gene TRBV19 combines with J gene TRBJ2-4; D call uncertain. The CDR3 contains 11 residues. From germline, CDR1 is LNHDA and CDR2 SQIVND (reference sequence). Between the trimmed V and J ends, which lost 1 base and 10 bases, there was a span of 5 bases.

V gene TRBV5-1 combines with J gene TRBJ1-1; unclear D gene. This CDR3 region has 14 residues. V was cut by 4 bases and J by 3 bases, with 13 bases left in between. Germline assignment: CDR1 SGHRS and CDR2 YFSETQ. CDR3 sequence reads: CASSLKSQDTEAFF. DNA of the CDR3: TGCGCCAGCAGCCTTAAATCCCAGGACACTGAAGCTTTCTTT.

This rearrangement joins TRBV7-3 to TRBJ2-2, with a tentative D call TRBD1 (6 bases). The CDR3 runs 14 residues. Germline V CDR1 and CDR2: SGHTA, FQGTGA. Trimming left V 5 bases short and J 3 bases short, with 10 bases between. CDR3 DNA sequence: TGTGCCAGCAGCCAGGGGACCTACACCGGGGAGCTGTTTTTT. Translating it yields CASSQGTYTGELFF.

The rearrangement joins TRBV19 to TRBJ2-6; TRBD1 matches at 8 bases. This CDR3 is 17 amino acids long. The germline V gene encodes CDR1 LNHDA and CDR2 SQIVND (reference sequence). Trimming took 8 bases from V and 3 from J; bases not matched to a gene: 12. Written as DNA, the CDR3 is TGTGCCAGTGTCGCACCGACAGGGGCCTTTGGGGCCAACGTCCTGACTTTC. The encoded protein is CASVAPTGAFGANVLTF. Based on the CDR3 plus reference TRBV19 and TRBJ2-6, the full variable domain is DGGITQSPKYLFRKEGQNVTLSCEQNLNHDAMYWYRQDPGQGLRLIYYSQIVNDFQKGDIAEGYSVSREKKESFPLTVTSAQKNPTAFYLCASVAPTGAFGANVLTFGAGSRLTVL.

This clone was detected once. The V gene is TRBV21-1, the J gene TRBJ2-1; the D call in the table, TRBD1, was not verified against the DNA. TRBV21-1 is a documented pseudogene. The CDR3 totals 18 residues. CDR3: CASSKDPSLGTGVGEQFF. CDR3 DNA: TGTGCCAGCAGCAAAGACCCTAGTCTTGGGACAGGGGTGGGTGAGCAGTTCTTC.

The chain recombines TRBV6-6 with TRBJ2-3; D is possibly TRBD1 (5 bases). The ends were cut back, 4 bases at V and 3 bases at J, with 14 bases in the middle. The CDR3 runs 15 residues. The germline gives CDR1 MNHNY, CDR2 SVGAGI (reference sequence). The CDR3 sequence: CASSLDSLVTDTQYF. CDR3 sequence (DNA): TGTGCCAGCAGTTTAGACAGCCTAGTGACAGATACGCAGTATTTT.

The chain uses TRBV19 and TRBJ2-2; TRBD1 is a possible D gene (6 bases). The CDR3 runs 12 residues. Germline V gene data show CDR1 as LNHDA and CDR2 as SQIVND (reference sequence). The V and J ends lost 6 bases and 8 bases respectively, with 10 bases between them. CDR3 protein: CASRTGYGELFF. CDR3 DNA sequence: TGTGCCAGTAGAACAGGGTATGGGGAGCTGTTTTTT.

The rearrangement joins TRBV2 to TRBJ2-5; the D is unclear. Germline V gene sequence: CDR1 SNHLY, CDR2 FYNNEI. V lost 6 bases to trimming and J lost 2 bases, with 16 bases between them. The CDR3 totals 15 residues. DNA for the CDR3: TGTGCCAGCAGGGAGAGGCCCGGCCCTCAAGAGACCCAGTACTTC. This codes for CASRERPGPQETQYF.

The chain combines TRBV2 with TRBJ2-5; TRBD1 matches 9 bases. The V and J ends lost 11 bases and 4 bases, in that order; junction bases with no gene match: 5. CDR3 length: 12 amino acids. Germline V gene lookup returns CDR1 SNHLY and CDR2 FYNNEI. CDR3 DNA: TGTGCCGGAAAGGACAGGGGAGAGACCCAGTACTTC. Translating it yields CAGKDRGETQYF.

This chain joins TRBV18 and TRBJ2-7, with TRBD2 identical over 7 bases. V lost 0 bases and J lost 5; bases outside the gene matches: 10. Germline V gene sequence: CDR1 KGHSH, CDR2 LQKENI. The CDR3 runs 16 residues. The chain's CDR3 is CASSPPGGRAVHEQYF. CDR3 DNA sequence: TGTGCCAGCTCACCACCGGGGGGGAGGGCCGTCCACGAGCAGTACTTC.

The chain links TRBV4-2 to TRBJ2-4; unclear D gene. This CDR3 comprises 14 residues. V was trimmed by 5 bases and J by 8 bases, leaving 16 bases between them. Germline CDR1 LGHNA, CDR2 YNFKEQ. The CDR3 reads CASSSPMEWDIQYF. CDR3 DNA sequence: TGTGCCAGCAGCTCTCCTATGGAGTGGGACATTCAGTACTTC.